Described below is a single T cell receptor (beta chain) sequence and its context. Its antigen is currently unknown. The treatment is: 10-day PBMC culture with coronavirus spike peptide pools or control peptides (ViraFEST assay). The unexposed donor's CD4+ T cells were collected before the COVID-19 pandemic (2011-2018). After expanding antigen-specific T cells with peptide pools, ViraFEST sequenced their TCRs. This record comes from a study of vaccination and CD4 T cells after COVID-19. In the study overall: Convalescent patients gave post-COVID blood a median roughly 96 days post-diagnosis, range 35 to 161. Cells received overlapping spike peptides from SARS-CoV-2, HCoV-NL63, HCoV-OC43 and HCoV-229E as stimulation. Study-wide results and caveats: Researchers report that 304 of 307 vaccine-specific clones in convalescent patients proved spike mono-reactive.

Sequencing of the DNA from cultured CD4+ T cells was carried out with the Oncomine TCR Beta short-read assay. Using the QIAamp micro DNA kit, genomic DNA was extracted from the CD4+ T cells that had been cultured. MiXCR was run by TCRdb on the PCR reads, yielding one entry per CDR3 protein. The sample has over 7,500 distinct CDR3 sequences, roughly 45% seen once; the top ten hold approximately 13%. This receptor was taken from a human donor in good health. The sample consisted of CD4+ T cells from blood, cultured in vitro.

CDR3 nucleotide sequence: TGTGCCAGCAGCTTAGGGCAGGACACCACAGATACGCAGTATTTT. It specifies CASSLGQDTTDTQYF. V and J are TRBV11-2 and TRBJ2-3; D is possibly TRBD1 (5 bases). The V and J ends lost 1 base and 2 bases respectively, with 10 bases between them. Germline-derived CDR1 and CDR2 are SGHAT and FQNNGV. The CDR3 has 15 amino acids.